The present T cell receptor beta chain was sequenced within a study of cytomegalovirus exposure and HLA in healthy donors. With 60 Vbeta and 13 Jbeta primers, the PCR was carried out. Produced via immunoSEQ multiplex PCR; TCRdb's table is partial and in-frame only. In the table there are more than 95,000 clones, about 83% of which are singletons. The germline CDR1 and CDR2 sequences are SGHNT and YYREEE (reference sequence). V gave up 5 bases and J gave up 4 bases; unmatched junction bases: 5. The CDR3 spans 14 residues. The J gene is TRBJ2-1, the V gene TRBV5-4; 8 bases line up with TRBD2. This clonotype was sampled from a man aged 18 to 35 in good health and CMV-seronegative. The source material was PBMCs. The CDR3 is CASRDSGAYNEQFF. CDR3 DNA: TGTGCCAGCAGAGATAGCGGGGCGTACAATGAGCAGTTCTTC.